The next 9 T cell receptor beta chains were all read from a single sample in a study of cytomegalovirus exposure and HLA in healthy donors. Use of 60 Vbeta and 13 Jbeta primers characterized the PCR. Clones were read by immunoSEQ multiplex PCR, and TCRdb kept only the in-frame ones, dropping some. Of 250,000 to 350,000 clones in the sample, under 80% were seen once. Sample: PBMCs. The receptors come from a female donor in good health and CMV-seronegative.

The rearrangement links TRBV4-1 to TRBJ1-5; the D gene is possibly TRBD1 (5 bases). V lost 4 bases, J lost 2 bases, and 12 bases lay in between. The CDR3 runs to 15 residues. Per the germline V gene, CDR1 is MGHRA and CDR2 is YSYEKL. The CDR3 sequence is CASSPGHLGNQPQHF. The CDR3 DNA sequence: TGCGCCAGCAGCCCAGGGCATCTTGGCAATCAGCCCCAGCATTTT.

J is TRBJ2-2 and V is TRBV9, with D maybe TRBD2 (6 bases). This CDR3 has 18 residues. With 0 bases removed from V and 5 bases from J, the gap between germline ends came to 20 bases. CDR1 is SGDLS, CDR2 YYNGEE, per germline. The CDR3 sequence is CASSVVSPAGAGTGELFF. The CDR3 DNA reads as TGTGCCAGCAGCGTAGTGTCTCCAGCGGGTGCGGGAACCGGGGAGCTGTTTTTT.

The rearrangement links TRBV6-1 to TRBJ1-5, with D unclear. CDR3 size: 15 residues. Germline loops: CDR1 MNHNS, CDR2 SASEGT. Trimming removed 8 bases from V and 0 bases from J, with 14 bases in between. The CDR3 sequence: CASRYQVNSNQPQHF. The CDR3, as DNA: TGTGCCAGCCGGTATCAGGTGAATAGCAATCAGCCCCAGCATTTT.

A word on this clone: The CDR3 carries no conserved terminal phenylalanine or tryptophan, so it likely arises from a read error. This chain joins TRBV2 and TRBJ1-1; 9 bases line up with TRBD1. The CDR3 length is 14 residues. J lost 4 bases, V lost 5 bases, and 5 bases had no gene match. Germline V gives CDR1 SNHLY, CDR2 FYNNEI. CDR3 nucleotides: TGTGCCAGCAGTCGGGACAGGGTGGGCACTGAAGCTTTCTTG. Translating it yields CASSRDRVGTEAFL.

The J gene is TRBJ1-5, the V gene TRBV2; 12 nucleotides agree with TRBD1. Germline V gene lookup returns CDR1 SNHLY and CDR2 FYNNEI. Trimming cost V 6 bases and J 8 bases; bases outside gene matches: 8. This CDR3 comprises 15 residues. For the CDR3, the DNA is TGTGCCAGCAGGGGACAGGGGGCAGTGGGTGAGCCCCAGCATTTT. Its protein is CASRGQGAVGEPQHF.

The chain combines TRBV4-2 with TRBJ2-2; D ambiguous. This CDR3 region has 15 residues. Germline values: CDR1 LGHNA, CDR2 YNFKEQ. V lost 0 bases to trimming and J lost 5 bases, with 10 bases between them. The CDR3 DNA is TGTGCCAGCAGCCAAGATGTAAGGAGTACCGGGGAGCTGTTTTTT. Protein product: CASSQDVRSTGELFF.

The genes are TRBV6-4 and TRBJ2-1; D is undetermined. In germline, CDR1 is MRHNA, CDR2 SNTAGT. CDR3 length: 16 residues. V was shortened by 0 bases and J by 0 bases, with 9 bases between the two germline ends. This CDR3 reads CASSDSYRSSYNEQFF. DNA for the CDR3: TGTGCCAGCAGTGACTCGTACCGGAGCTCCTACAATGAGCAGTTCTTC.

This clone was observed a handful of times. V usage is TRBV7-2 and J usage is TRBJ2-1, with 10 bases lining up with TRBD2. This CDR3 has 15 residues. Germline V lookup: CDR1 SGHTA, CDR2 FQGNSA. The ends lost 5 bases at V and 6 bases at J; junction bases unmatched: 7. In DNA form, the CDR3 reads TGTGCCAGCAGCGCGTCGACTAGCGGGCGCAATGAGCAGTTCTTC. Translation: CASSASTSGRNEQFF. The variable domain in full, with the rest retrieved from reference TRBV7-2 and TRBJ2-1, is GAGVSQSPSNKVTEKGKDVELRCDPISGHTALYWYRQSLGQGLEFLIYFQGNSAPDKSGLPSDRFSAERTGGSVSTLTIQRTQQEDSAVYLCASSASTSGRNEQFFGPGTRLTVL.

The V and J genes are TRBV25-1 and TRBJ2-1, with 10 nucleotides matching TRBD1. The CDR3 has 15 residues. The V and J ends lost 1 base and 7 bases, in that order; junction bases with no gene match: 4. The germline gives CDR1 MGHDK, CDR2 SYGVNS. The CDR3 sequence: CASSESGQGKNEQFF. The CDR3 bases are TGTGCCAGCAGTGAATCGGGACAGGGGAAGAATGAGCAGTTCTTC. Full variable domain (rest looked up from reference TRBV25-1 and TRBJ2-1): EADIYQTPRYLVIGTGKKITLECSQTMGHDKMYWYQQDPGMELHLIHYSYGVNSTEKGDLSSESTVSRIRTEHFPLTLESARPSHTSQYLCASSESGQGKNEQFFGPGTRLTVL.